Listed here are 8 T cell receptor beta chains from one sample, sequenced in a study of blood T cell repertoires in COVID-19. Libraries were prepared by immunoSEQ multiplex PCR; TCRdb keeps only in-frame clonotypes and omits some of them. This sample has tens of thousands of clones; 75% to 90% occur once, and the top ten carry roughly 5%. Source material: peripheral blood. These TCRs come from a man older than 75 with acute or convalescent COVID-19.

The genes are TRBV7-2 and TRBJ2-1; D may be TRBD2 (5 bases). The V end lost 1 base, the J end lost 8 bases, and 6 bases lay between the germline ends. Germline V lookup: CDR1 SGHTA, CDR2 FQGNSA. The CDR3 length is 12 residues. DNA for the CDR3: TGTGCCAGCAGCTTAGTGGAGGATGAGCAGTTCTTC. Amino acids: CASSLVEDEQFF.

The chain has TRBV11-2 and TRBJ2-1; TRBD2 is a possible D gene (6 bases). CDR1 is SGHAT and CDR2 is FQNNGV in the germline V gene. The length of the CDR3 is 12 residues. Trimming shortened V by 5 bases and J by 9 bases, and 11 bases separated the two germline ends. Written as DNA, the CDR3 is TGTGCCAGCAGCCCCTCGGGGGTTGAGCAGTTCTTC. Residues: CASSPSGVEQFF.

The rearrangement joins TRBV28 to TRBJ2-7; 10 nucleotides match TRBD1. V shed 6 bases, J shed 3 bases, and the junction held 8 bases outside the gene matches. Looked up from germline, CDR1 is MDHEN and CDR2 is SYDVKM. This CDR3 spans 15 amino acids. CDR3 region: CASSPGQGIVYEQYF. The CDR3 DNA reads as TGTGCCAGCAGCCCGGGACAGGGGATCGTCTACGAGCAGTACTTC.

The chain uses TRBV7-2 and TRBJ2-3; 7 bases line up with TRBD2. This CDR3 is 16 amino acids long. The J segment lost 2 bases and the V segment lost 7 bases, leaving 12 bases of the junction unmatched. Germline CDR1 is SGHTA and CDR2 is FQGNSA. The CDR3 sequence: CASNLRERGSTDTQYF. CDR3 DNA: TGTGCCAGCAACCTTAGGGAGCGGGGTTCCACAGATACGCAGTATTTT.

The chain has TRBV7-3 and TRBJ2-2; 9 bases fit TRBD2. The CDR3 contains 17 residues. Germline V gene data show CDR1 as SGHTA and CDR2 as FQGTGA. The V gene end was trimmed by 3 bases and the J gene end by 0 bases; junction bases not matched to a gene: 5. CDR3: CASSFPASGANTGELFF. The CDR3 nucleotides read TGTGCCAGCAGCTTCCCCGCTAGCGGGGCGAACACCGGGGAGCTGTTTTTT.

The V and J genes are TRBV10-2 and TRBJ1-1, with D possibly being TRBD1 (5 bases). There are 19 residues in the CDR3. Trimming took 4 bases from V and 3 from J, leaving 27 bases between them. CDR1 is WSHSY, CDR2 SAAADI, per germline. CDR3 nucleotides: TGCGCCAGCAGTGGGGGTTTAGGGTCCTCCTCCCCGGGGGACACTGAAGCTTTCTTT. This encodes CASSGGLGSSSPGDTEAFF.

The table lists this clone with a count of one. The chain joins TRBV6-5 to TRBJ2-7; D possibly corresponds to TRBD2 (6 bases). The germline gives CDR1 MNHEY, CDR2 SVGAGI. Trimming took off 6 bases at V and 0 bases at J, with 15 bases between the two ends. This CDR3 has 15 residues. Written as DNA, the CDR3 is TGTGCCAGCAGCCGCCCCGGCGGGACCTCCTACGAGCAGTACTTC. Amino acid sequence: CASSRPGGTSYEQYF.

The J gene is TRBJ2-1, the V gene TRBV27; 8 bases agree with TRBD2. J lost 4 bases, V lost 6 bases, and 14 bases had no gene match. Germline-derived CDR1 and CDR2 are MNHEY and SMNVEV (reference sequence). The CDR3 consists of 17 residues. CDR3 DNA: TGTGCCAGCAGCCGCCTCCGGTCAGCGGGGGAGTACAATGAGCAGTTCTTC. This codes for CASSRLRSAGEYNEQFF.